This entry lists 24 T cell receptor beta chains sequenced from one sample in a study of blood T cells in healthy people across ages. Combining a sample-barcoded 5' primer with a J-beta primer mix, a second PCR ran for about 6 to 12 cycles. Each CDR3 protein is one row after TCRdb ran MiXCR on the 5' RACE reads. The table has about 1.6 million distinct CDR3 sequences, about 31% seen once. Sample: blood. These TCRs come from a woman in her thirties in good health.

The chain is built from TRBV4-2 and TRBJ2-7; 9 bases fit TRBD1. Looked up from germline, CDR1 is LGHNA and CDR2 is YNFKEQ. This CDR3 is built from 16 residues. Trimming at V came to 3 bases and at J to 5 bases, leaving 11 bases not matched to a gene. The DNA of the CDR3 is TGTGCCAGCAGCCAGGGGACCGGGACAGGGAGGAACGAGCAGTACTTC. Translated: CASSQGTGTGRNEQYF.

This chain connects TRBV12-3 or TRBV12-4 to TRBJ2-5; 9 bases fit TRBD1. The CDR3 runs 16 residues. The V gene end was trimmed by 5 bases and the J gene end by 0 bases; junction bases not matched to a gene: 7. CDR3 amino acids: CASSTGTGSYQETQYF. The CDR3 bases are TGTGCCAGCAGTACCGGGACAGGGAGTTACCAAGAGACCCAGTACTTC.

The CDR3 protein is CASSGFGGGGASYEQYF. CDR3 DNA: TGCGCCAGCAGTGGGTTTGGGGGCGGCGGAGCTTCCTACGAGCAGTACTTC. This chain uses TRBV10-1 with TRBJ2-7; the D gene is possibly TRBD1 (6 bases). In germline, CDR1 is WNHNN, CDR2 SYGVQD (reference sequence). Trimming left V 4 bases short and J 1 base short, with 20 bases between. This CDR3 region has 17 residues.

Many counts were recorded for this clonotype. This may arise from a read error, as a much more abundant clone is one base away. V and J are TRBV29-1 and TRBJ2-7; D may be TRBD1 (6 bases). The ends were cut back, 6 bases at V and 5 bases at J, with 14 bases in the middle. From germline, CDR1 is SQVTM and CDR2 ANQGSEA. The CDR3 spans 12 residues. The CDR3 nucleotides are TGCAGCGTAGCAACAGGGTGCGACGAGCAGTACTTC. This gives the protein CSVATGCDEQYF.

V and J are TRBV20-1 and TRBJ2-5, with TRBD2 as a possible D gene (5 bases). Trimming took 3 bases from V and 5 from J, leaving 19 bases between them. CDR1 and CDR2 (germline): DFQATT, SNEGSKA (reference sequence). This CDR3 region has 15 residues. The CDR3 loop is CSASKLGASRETQYF. CDR3 coding DNA: TGCAGTGCTAGTAAACTCGGAGCTAGCAGGGAGACCCAGTACTTC.

J is TRBJ1-1 and V is TRBV27; possibly TRBD1 for D (5 bases). The CDR3 extends over 14 amino acids. V was clipped by 6 bases and J by 2 bases, with 13 bases between them. Germline V gives CDR1 MNHEY, CDR2 SMNVEV (reference sequence). The CDR3 DNA follows: TGTGCCAGCAGGCCTATCCAGGGCAACACTGAAGCTTTCTTT. This sequence encodes CASRPIQGNTEAFF.

The chain links TRBV4-1 to TRBJ1-2, with D maybe TRBD1 (6 bases). The CDR3 loop spans 15 amino acids. CDR1 is MGHRA and CDR2 is YSYEKL in the germline V gene. V lost 1 base and J 6 bases, leaving 15 bases between the germline ends. In DNA, the CDR3 is TGCGCCAGCAGCCAAGGAAATACAGGGTTAAATGGCTACACCTTC. Translating it yields CASSQGNTGLNGYTF.

V and J are TRBV7-9 and TRBJ2-7, with unresolved D. Deletions cut 7 bases from V and 8 bases from J, with 12 bases between. Germline V gene sequence: CDR1 SEHNR, CDR2 FQNEAQ (reference sequence). The CDR3 is 11 residues long. The CDR3 sequence: CASTFGDKQYF. DNA for the CDR3: TGTGCCAGCACCTTCGGAGACAAGCAGTACTTC.

In its sample, this clonotype was seen a few times. The chain carries TRBV15 and TRBJ2-3, with TRBD1 matching over 12 bases. The CDR3 extends over 16 amino acids. The germline V gene has CDR1 LNHNV and CDR2 YYDKDF (reference sequence). V shed 5 bases and J 4 bases; nucleotides not matched to a gene: 7. The DNA for the CDR3 is TGTGCCACCAGCTCGGGACAGGGGGCATCCGCAGATACGCAGTATTTT. It is translated as CATSSGQGASADTQYF.

This clonotype showed up just a few times. CDR3 loop: CASSQRVTVNQPQHF. In nucleotides, the CDR3 is TGCGCCAGCAGCCAGAGGGTGACGGTCAATCAGCCCCAGCATTTT. The genes are TRBV4-1 and TRBJ1-5; D not resolved. Trimming removed 3 bases at V and 3 bases at J, with 12 bases between. CDR3 size: 15 residues. The germline V gene encodes CDR1 MGHRA and CDR2 YSYEKL.

This chain uses TRBV9 with TRBJ1-1, with D unclear. Per germline, CDR1 SGDLS and CDR2 YYNGEE. Trimming stripped 0 bases from V and 2 bases from J, with 11 bases between. There are 15 residues in the CDR3. The CDR3 loop reads CASSVDGRINTEAFF. The CDR3 bases are TGTGCCAGCAGCGTAGACGGGAGAATCAACACTGAAGCTTTCTTT.

The rearrangement uses TRBV25-1 and TRBJ2-7, with TRBD1 as a possible D gene (6 bases). TRBJ2-5 matches the DNA end more closely, so the J call is doubtful. The CDR3 totals 13 residues. Germline CDR1 and CDR2: MGHDK and SYGVNS. CDR3: CASSRTGTGTQYF. The CDR3 DNA sequence: TGTGCCAGCAGTCGTACAGGGACGGGGACCCAGTACTTC.

This clonotype has at least ten counts. The chain employs TRBV7-6 and TRBJ2-7; D is possibly TRBD1 or TRBD2 (5 bases each). This CDR3 spans 15 amino acids. Germline V gene lookup returns CDR1 SGHVS and CDR2 FNYEAQ. V was clipped by 2 bases and J by 1 base, with 12 bases between them. The CDR3, as DNA: TGTGCCAGCAGCTTATTTCTGGGACCGTCCTACGAGCAGTACTTC. Translation: CASSLFLGPSYEQYF. The variable domain in full, with the rest retrieved from reference TRBV7-6 and TRBJ2-7, is GAGVSQSPRYKVTKRGQDVALRCDPISGHVSLYWYRQALGQGPEFLTYFNYEAQQDKSGLPNDRFSAERPEGSISTLTIQRTEQRDSAMYRCASSLFLGPSYEQYFGPGTRLTVT.

This sequence joins TRBV6-5 and TRBJ2-1; D not resolved. Trimming shortened V by 5 bases and J by 0 bases, and 11 bases separated the two germline ends. The length of the CDR3 is 15 residues. Germline assignment: CDR1 MNHEY and CDR2 SVGAGI. The CDR3 DNA follows: TGTGCCAGCAGTAGAGACTTGAACTCCTACAATGAGCAGTTCTTC. Protein sequence: CASSRDLNSYNEQFF.

This clonotype came up a few times. The chain couples TRBV29-1 to TRBJ1-2; D might be TRBD1 (5 bases). V shed 3 bases and J shed 3 bases, with 14 bases lying between them. The CDR3 spans 14 residues. The germline V gene has CDR1 SQVTM and CDR2 ANQGSEA. The CDR3 sequence is CSVDETGQDYGYTF. CDR3 DNA sequence: TGCAGCGTTGATGAGACGGGGCAGGACTATGGCTACACCTTC.

The V gene is TRBV9, the J gene TRBJ1-2; D remains ambiguous. The CDR3 contains 13 residues. Germline CDR1 and CDR2: SGDLS and YYNGEE. V dropped 0 bases and J dropped 6 bases, with 9 bases sitting between them. The CDR3 reads CASSVGAEDGYTF. The CDR3 DNA sequence: TGTGCCAGCAGCGTAGGGGCCGAGGATGGCTACACCTTC.

The chain is built from TRBV28 and TRBJ2-4; no definite D call. The CDR3 is 12 residues long. Trimming pared 8 bases from V and 6 bases from J, leaving 11 bases between. Per germline, CDR1 MDHEN and CDR2 SYDVKM. This CDR3 reads CASSSGINIQYF. DNA of the CDR3: TGTGCCAGCTCTAGTGGGATAAACATTCAGTACTTC.

The rearrangement joins TRBV29-1 to TRBJ1-4; D gene unclear. This CDR3 region has 14 residues. Germline V gene sequence: CDR1 SQVTM, CDR2 ANQGSEA. The V end was cut by 5 bases, the J end by 3 bases, with 13 bases between. This CDR3 reads CSVMTRSANEKLFF. The CDR3 DNA sequence: TGCAGCGTTATGACCCGCAGTGCTAATGAAAAACTGTTTTTT.

The genes are TRBV28 and TRBJ1-1; perhaps TRBD1 as D (5 bases). Trimming took off 1 base at V and 6 bases at J, with 9 bases between the two ends. The CDR3 runs 13 residues. The germline CDR1 and CDR2 sequences are MDHEN and SYDVKM. Written as DNA, the CDR3 is TGTGCCAGCAGTTTATCGGGGGTCCCTGAAGCTTTCTTT. Translation: CASSLSGVPEAFF. Looking up the rest from reference TRBV28 and TRBJ1-1 gives the full variable domain: DVKVTQSSRYLVKRTGEKVFLECVQDMDHENMFWYRQDPGLGLRLIYFSYDVKMKEKGDIPEGYSVSREKKERFSLILESASTNQTSMYLCASSLSGVPEAFFGQGTRLTVV.

The chain recombines TRBV6-5 with TRBJ2-1; TRBD2 matches at 7 bases. With V trimmed by 5 bases and J by 3 bases, 13 bases remained unmatched. The CDR3 runs 17 residues. Germline V gene sequence: CDR1 MNHEY, CDR2 SVGAGI. CDR3 DNA: TGTGCCAGCAGTCACGCTTTGGGGGAGGGCCTCTACAATGAGCAGTTCTTC. It codes for CASSHALGEGLYNEQFF.

This clonotype turned up a few times. The V call is TRBV7-8, the J call TRBJ2-3, with a weak D call TRBD2 (5 bases). Trimming took off 4 bases at V and 5 bases at J, with 10 bases between the two ends. The germline V gene encodes CDR1 SGHVS and CDR2 FQNEAQ. This CDR3 region has 13 residues. The CDR3 spells CASSSGLEDTQYF. CDR3 bases: TGTGCCAGCAGCTCCGGACTTGAAGATACGCAGTATTTT. The variable domain in full, completed from reference TRBV7-8 and TRBJ2-3, reads GAGVSQSPRYKVAKRGQDVALRCDPISGHVSLFWYQQALGQGPEFLTYFQNEAQLDKSGLPSDRFFAERPEGSVSTLKIQRTQQEDSAVYLCASSSGLEDTQYFGPGTRLTVL.

The chain combines TRBV2 with TRBJ2-1, with 8 bases that match TRBD2. The germline CDR1 and CDR2 sequences are SNHLY and FYNNEI. The trim removed 7 bases at V and 4 bases at J, leaving 9 bases unmatched. CDR3 length: 15 residues. The CDR3 loop is CASTRGAGGYNEQFF. The CDR3 DNA reads TGTGCCAGCACTAGAGGTGCGGGGGGTTACAATGAGCAGTTCTTC.

This clonotype was seen a few times. The chain carries TRBV6-1 and TRBJ2-3, with 9 bases lining up with TRBD2. The germline V gene has CDR1 MNHNS and CDR2 SASEGT. The CDR3 sequence is 17 residues long. The J segment lost 1 base and the V segment lost 11 bases, leaving 16 bases of the junction unmatched. The DNA of the CDR3 is TGTGCCGTGCGAGGGGCTAGCGGGACTATGGGCACAGATACGCAGTATTTT. It is translated as CAVRGASGTMGTDTQYF.

V and J are TRBV28 and TRBJ2-5, with a tentative D call TRBD2 (5 bases). V shed 9 bases and J shed 0 bases, with 11 bases lying between them. Germline CDR1 is MDHEN and CDR2 is SYDVKM. The CDR3 covers 13 residues. The CDR3 region is CASTAANQETQYF. The CDR3 DNA reads as TGTGCCAGTACAGCGGCTAACCAAGAGACCCAGTACTTC.